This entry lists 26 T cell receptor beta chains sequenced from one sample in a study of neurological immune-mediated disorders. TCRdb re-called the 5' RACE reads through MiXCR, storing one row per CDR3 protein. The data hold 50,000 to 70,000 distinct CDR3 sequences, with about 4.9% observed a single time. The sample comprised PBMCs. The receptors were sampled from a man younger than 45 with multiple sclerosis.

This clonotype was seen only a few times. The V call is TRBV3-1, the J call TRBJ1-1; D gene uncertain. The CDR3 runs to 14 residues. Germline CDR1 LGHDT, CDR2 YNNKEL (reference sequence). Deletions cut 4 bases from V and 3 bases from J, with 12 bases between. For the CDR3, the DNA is TGTGCCAGCAGCCCTTACACAGTGGACACTGAAGCTTTCTTT. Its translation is CASSPYTVDTEAFF. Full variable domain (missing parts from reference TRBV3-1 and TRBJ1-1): DTAVSQTPKYLVTQMGNDKSIKCEQNLGHDTMYWYKQDSKKFLKIMFSYNNKELIINETVPNRFSPKSPDKAHLNLHINSLELGDSAVYFCASSPYTVDTEAFFGQGTRLTVV.

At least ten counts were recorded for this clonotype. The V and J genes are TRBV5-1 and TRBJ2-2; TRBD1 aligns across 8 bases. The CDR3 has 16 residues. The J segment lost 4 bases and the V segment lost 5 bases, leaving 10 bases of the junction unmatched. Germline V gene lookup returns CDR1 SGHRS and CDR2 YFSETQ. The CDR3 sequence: CASSPTGQGGTGELFF. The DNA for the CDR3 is TGCGCCAGCAGTCCTACTGGACAGGGTGGCACCGGGGAGCTGTTTTTT.

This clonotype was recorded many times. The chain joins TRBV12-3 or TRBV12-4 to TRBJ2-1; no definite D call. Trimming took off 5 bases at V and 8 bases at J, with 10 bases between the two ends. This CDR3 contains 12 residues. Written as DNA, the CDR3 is TGTGCCAGCAGTCCCCGTAGCCATGAGCAGTTCTTC. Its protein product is CASSPRSHEQFF.

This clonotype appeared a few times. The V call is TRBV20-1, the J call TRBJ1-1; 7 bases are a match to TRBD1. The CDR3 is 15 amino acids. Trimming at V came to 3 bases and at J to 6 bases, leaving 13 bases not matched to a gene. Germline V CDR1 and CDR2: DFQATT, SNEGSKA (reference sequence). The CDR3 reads CSASPPGQTVSEAFF. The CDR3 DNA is TGCAGTGCTAGCCCACCGGGACAGACTGTATCTGAAGCTTTCTTT.

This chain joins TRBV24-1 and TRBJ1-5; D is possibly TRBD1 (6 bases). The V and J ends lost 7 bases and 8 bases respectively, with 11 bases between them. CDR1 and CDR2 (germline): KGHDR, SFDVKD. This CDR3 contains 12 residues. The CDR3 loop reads CATRAGVEPQHF. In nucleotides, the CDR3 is TGTGCCACCAGGGCAGGGGTGGAGCCCCAGCATTTT.

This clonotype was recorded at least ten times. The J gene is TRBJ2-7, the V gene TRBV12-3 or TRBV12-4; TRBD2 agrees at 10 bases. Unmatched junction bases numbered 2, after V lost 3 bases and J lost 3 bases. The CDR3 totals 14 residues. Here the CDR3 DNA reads TGTGCCAGCAGTTTCGCTAGCGGGGGCTACGAGCAGTACTTC. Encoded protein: CASSFASGGYEQYF.

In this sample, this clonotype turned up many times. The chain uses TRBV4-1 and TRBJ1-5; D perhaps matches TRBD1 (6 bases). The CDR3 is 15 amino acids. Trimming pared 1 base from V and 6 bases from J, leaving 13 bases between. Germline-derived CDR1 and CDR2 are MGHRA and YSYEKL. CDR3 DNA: TGCGCCAGCAGCCAAGGGGGGGCGGGGAGTCAGCCCCAGCATTTT. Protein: CASSQGGAGSQPQHF.

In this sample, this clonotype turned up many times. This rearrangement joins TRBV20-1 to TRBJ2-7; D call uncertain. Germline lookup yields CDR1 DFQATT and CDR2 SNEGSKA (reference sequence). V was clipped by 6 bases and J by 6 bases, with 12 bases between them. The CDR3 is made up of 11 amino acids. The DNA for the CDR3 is TGCAGTGCATTGTTGGGCGGCGAGCAGTACGTC. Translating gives CSALLGGEQYV.

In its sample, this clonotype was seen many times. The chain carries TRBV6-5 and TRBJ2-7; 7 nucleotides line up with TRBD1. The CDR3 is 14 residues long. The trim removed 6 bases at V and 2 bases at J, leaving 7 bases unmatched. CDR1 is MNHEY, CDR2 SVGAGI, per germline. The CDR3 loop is CASSQGRGPYEQYF. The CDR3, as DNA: TGTGCCAGCAGCCAGGGTAGGGGGCCCTACGAGCAGTACTTC.

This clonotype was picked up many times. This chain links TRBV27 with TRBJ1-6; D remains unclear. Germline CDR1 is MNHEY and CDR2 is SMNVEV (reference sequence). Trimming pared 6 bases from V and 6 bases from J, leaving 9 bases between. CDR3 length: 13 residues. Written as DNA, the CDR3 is TGTGCCAGCAGCCTCGGACGTAATTCACCCCTCCACTTT. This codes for CASSLGRNSPLHF.

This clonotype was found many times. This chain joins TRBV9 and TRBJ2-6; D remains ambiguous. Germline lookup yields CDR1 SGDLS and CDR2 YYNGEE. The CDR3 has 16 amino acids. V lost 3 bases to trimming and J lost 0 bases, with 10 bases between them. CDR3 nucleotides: TGTGCCAGCAGCGCGTTGTTAGGCTCTGGGGCCAACGTCCTGACTTTC. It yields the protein CASSALLGSGANVLTF.

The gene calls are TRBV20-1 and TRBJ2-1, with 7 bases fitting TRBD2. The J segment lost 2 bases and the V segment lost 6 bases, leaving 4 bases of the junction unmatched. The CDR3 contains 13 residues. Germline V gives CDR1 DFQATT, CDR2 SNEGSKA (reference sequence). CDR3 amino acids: CSASAGTYNEQFF. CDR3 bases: TGCAGTGCCTCAGCGGGGACCTACAATGAGCAGTTCTTC.

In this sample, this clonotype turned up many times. The CDR3 coding sequence is TGTGCCACCAGTGTCTGGGGACAGGGGGGCACAGATACGCAGTATTTT. Translating it yields CATSVWGQGGTDTQYF. The chain carries TRBV24-1 and TRBJ2-3, with 11 bases identical to TRBD1. In germline, CDR1 is KGHDR, CDR2 SFDVKD. Trimming took 5 bases from V and 1 from J; bases not matched to a gene: 4. The CDR3 runs to 16 residues.

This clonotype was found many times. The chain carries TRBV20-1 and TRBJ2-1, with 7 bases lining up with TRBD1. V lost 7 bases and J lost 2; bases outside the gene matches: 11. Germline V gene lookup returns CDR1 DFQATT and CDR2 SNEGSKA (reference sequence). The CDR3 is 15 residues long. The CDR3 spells CSVLRGGLTYNEQFF. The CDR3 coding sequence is TGCAGTGTACTTCGAGGGGGCCTCACCTACAATGAGCAGTTCTTC.

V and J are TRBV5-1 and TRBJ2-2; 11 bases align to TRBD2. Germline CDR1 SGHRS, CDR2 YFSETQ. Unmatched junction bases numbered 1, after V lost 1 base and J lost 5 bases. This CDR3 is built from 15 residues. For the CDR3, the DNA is TGCGCCAGCAGCTTGACTAGCGGGGGTACCGGGGAGCTGTTTTTT. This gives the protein CASSLTSGGTGELFF.

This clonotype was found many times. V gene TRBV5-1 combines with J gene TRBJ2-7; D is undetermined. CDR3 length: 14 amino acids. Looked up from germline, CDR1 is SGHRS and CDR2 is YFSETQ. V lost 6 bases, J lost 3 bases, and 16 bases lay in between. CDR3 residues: CASKSLTAGYEQYF. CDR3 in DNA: TGCGCCAGCAAGAGCCTCACCGCAGGCTACGAGCAGTACTTC.

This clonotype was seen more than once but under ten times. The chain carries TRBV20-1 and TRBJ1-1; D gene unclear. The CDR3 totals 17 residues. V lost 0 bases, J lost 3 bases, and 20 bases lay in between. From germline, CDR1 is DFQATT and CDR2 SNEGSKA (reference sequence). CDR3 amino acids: CSAREVYGGLLDTEAFF. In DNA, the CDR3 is TGCAGTGCTAGAGAGGTCTACGGAGGGCTTTTGGACACTGAAGCTTTCTTT.

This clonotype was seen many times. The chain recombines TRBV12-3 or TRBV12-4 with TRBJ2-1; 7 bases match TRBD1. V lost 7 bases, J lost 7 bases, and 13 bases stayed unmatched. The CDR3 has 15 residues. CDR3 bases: TGTGCCAGCAAAGATCAGGGGGTACAGGGTAATGAGCAGTTCTTC. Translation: CASKDQGVQGNEQFF.

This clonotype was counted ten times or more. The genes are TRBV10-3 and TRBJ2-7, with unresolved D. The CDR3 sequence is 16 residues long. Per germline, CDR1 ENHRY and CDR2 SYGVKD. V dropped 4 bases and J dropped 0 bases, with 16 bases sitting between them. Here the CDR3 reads CAISAQGTTDSYEQYF. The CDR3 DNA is TGTGCCATCAGTGCTCAAGGCACGACCGACTCCTACGAGCAGTACTTC.

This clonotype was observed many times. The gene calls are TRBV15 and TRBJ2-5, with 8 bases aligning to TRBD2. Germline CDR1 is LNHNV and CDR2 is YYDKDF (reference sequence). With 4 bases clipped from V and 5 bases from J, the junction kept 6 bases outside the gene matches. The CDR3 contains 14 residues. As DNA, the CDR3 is TGTGCCACCAGCACCCGGGGGGGCGGTGAGACCCAGTACTTC. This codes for CATSTRGGGETQYF.

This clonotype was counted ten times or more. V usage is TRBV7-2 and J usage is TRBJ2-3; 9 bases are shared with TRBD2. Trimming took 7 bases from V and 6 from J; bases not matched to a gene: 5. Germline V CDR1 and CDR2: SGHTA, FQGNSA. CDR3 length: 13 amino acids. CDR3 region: CASTRGGRDTQYF. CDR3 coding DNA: TGTGCCAGCACGCGGGGGGGGCGGGATACGCAGTATTTT.

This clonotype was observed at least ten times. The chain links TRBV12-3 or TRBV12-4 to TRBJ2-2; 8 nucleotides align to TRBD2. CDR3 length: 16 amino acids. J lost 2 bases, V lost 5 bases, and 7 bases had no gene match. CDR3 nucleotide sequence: TGTGCCAGCAGTCGGCGGGGGGCACCAAACACCGGGGAGCTGTTTTTT. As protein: CASSRRGAPNTGELFF.

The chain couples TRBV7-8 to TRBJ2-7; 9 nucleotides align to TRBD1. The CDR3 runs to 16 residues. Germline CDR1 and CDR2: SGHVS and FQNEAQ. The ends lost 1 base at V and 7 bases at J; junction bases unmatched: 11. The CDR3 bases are TGTGCCAGCAGCTTAGGGCAGGGACAGGGATTCGGAGAGCAGTACTTC. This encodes CASSLGQGQGFGEQYF.

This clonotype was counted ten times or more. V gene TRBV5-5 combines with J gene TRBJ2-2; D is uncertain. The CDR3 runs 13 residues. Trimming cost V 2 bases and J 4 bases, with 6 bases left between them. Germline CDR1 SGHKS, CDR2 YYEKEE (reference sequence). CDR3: CASSLGSTGELFF. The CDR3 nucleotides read TGTGCCAGCAGCTTAGGCAGCACCGGGGAGCTGTTTTTT. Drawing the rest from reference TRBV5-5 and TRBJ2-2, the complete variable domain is DAGVTQSPTHLIKTRGQQVTLRCSPISGHKSVSWYQQVLGQGPQFIFQYYEKEERGRGNFPDRFSARQFPNYSSELNVNALLLGDSALYLCASSLGSTGELFFGEGSRLTVL.

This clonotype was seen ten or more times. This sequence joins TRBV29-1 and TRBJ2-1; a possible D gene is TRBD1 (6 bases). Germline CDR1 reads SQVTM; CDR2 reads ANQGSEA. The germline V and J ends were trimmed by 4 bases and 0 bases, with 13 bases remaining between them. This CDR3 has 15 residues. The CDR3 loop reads CSVGPEGVSYNEQFF. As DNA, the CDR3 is TGCAGCGTTGGCCCTGAGGGGGTCTCCTACAATGAGCAGTTCTTC.

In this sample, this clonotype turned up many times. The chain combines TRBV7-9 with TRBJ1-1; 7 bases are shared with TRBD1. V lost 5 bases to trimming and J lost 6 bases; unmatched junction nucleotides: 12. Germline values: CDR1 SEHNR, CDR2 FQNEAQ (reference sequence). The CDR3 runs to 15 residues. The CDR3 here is CASSLDSTGRAEAFF. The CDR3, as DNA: TGTGCCAGCAGCCTTGACTCGACAGGGAGGGCTGAAGCTTTCTTT.